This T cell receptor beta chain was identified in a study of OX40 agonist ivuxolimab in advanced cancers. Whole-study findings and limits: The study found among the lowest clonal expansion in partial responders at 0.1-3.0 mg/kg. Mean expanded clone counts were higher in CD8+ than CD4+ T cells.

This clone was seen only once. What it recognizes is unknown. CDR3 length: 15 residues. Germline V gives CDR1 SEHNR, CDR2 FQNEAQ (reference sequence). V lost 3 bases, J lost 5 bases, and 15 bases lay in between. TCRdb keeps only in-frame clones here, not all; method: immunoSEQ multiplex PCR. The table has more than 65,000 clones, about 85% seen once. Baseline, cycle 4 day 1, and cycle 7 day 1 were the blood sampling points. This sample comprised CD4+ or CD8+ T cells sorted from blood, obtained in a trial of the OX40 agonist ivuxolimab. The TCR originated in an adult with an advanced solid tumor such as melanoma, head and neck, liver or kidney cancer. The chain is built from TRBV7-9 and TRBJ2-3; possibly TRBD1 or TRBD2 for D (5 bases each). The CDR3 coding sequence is TGTGCCAGCAGCTTTCGTTCGAGAGGGGTAGATACGCAGTATTTT. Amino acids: CASSFRSRGVDTQYF.